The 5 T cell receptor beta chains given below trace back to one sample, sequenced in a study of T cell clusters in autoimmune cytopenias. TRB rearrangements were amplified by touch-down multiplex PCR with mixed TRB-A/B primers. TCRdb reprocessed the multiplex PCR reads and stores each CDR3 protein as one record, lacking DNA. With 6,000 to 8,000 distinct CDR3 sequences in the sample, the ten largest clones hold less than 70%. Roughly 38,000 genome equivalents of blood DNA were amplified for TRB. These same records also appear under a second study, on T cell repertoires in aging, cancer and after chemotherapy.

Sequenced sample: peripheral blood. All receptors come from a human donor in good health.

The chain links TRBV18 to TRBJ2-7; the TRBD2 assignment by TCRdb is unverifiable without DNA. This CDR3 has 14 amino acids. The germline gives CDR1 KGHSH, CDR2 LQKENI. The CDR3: CASSPPEGRAKQYF.

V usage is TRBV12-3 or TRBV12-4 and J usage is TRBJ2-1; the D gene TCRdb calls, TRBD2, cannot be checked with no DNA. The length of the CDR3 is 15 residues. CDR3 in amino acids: CASRIGTSGDNEQFF.

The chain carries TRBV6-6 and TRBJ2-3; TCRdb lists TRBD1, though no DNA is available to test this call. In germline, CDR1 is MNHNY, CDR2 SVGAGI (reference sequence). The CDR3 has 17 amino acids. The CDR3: CASTTGGGGQRTDTQYF.

CDR3 amino acids: CASSIVGQGANNSPLHF. The chain has TRBV19 and TRBJ1-6; TCRdb lists TRBD1, though no DNA is available to test this call. Germline CDR1 reads LNHDA; CDR2 reads SQIVND (reference sequence). The CDR3 runs 17 residues.

The chain's CDR3 is CAWSVTSGRVLKGIQYF. The chain links TRBV30 to TRBJ2-4; TCRdb's D call of TRBD2 is untestable without DNA. This CDR3 comprises 17 residues. CDR1 is GTSNPN and CDR2 is SVGIG in the germline V gene (reference sequence).